This note documents a single T cell receptor (beta chain) sequence. Its target antigen remains unknown. Qualities for individual bases were not recorded, and no much larger clone is one base off. V gives up 5 bases and J gives up 5 bases, and the segment between their germline ends measures 9 bases. The germline V gene yields SGHTA for CDR1 and FQGNSA for CDR2. The CDR3 starts with the cysteine, ends with the phenylalanine, and has 12 residues. The retained sequence is limited to the CDR3, 36 bases, with the frame set at the first base. Using the deep immunoSEQ assay, TCR CDR3 regions were amplified from genomic DNA by multiplex PCR. Extracted genomic DNA from each cell subset was spread evenly across all wells of several immunoSEQ 96-well plates, with each plate serving as a replicate. Each replicate PCR for unsorted PBMC received roughly 300 ng genomic DNA, equal to tens of thousands of T cell genomes. Ten immunoSEQ deep assay plates were used to sequence the unsorted PBMC genomic DNA. The purified libraries were quantified using a Qubit 3.0 fluorometer, sized with a Bioanalyzer 2100, and then quantified again using the KAPA Library Quantification kit. Every immunoSEQ 96-well plate was sequenced on a separate single-read 150-cycle Illumina NextSeq 550 flow cell. From the authors' description of their analysis: Because the immunoSEQ output held only junctional sequences and lacked quality scores, the filtering could not match the filtering applied to full-length reads. Sequences were annotated with PyIR, a Python wrapper for IgBLAST v1.9, using IMGT germline references to assign V/J genes and CDR3. Reads with weak V/J assignments (E-value above 1e-6), missing CDR3, stop codons, out-of-frame junctions, or ambiguous translated residues were removed. V3J clonotypes were defined as sequences sharing an identical inferred V gene, J gene, and CDR3 amino acid sequence. Percentage overlap between repertoires was calculated by dividing the number of shared unique clonotypes by the size of the smaller repertoire. RTK rarefaction, the Chao1 estimator, and Recon v2.1 estimates of unobserved clonotypes were used to assess repertoire richness. The source is immuneACCESS, and TCRdb retained only in-frame sequences with V and J called. Part of the clones is not carried over; for the studies checked, unresolved V genes explain less than half of this, and the remainder is unexplained. V and J calls and clone size are given by that table; D and trimming were obtained from the DNA. Recorded for this sample are about 490,000 clones; over 70% of them occurred a single time. The leading ten clones occupy 10% to 15% of the sample.

This record comes from a study of shared clonotypes between healthy human individuals (dated by TCRdb to about 2020). With regard to the full study: A few men and two women, aged 18 to 49 years, made up the cohort. Per donor, leukapheresis produced somewhere between about 0.94 and 10 billion PBMCs. Different laboratories and diverse techniques were used to prepare libraries and sequence TCR repertoires, to increase sequencing depth and limit assay-specific biases. Blood TCR repertoires of several healthy adults were deeply sequenced to estimate repertoire size and the extent of clonotype sharing between individuals.

The donors were healthy, HIV-negative adults who had no recently reported acute infections or vaccinations. Every donor was a Caucasian adult living in Nashville, Tennessee, USA. For unsorted samples, around 85 million PBMCs were counted, and genomic DNA was extracted using the QIAamp DNA Blood Mini kit. Blood was obtained by leukapheresis, after which PBMCs were separated by Ficoll-Histopaque density gradient centrifugation and cryopreserved in liquid nitrogen vapor phase. The paper as a whole reports these results and caveats: Pairwise subsampling led to the expectation that sequencing depth would affect the degree of clonotype sharing among donors. Sampling was limited to blood, and TCR repertoires in tissue likely differ from TCR repertoires in blood. The small number of donors limited the genetic and exposure-history diversity represented.

Material for sequencing was PBMCs. The source is a woman in her 40s in good health. Some clones in this sample may be carry-over from other donors' samples. This chain joins TRBV7-2 to TRBJ2-5; no D gene can be assigned with confidence. The DNA sequence reads TGTGCCAGCAGCCTTAGTTCGGAGACCCAGTACTTC. Protein translation: CASSLSSETQYF.